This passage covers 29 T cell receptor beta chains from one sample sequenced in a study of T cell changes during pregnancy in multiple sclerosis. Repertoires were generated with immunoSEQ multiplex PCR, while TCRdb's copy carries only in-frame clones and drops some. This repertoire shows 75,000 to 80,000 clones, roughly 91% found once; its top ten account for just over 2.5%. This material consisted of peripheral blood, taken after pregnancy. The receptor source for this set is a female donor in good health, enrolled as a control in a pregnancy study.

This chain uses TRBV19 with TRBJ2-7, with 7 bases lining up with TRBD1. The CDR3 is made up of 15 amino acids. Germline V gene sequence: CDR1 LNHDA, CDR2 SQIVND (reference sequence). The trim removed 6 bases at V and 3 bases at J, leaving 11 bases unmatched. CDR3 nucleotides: TGTGCCAGTAGATCGACAGGGACAGCGATCTACGAGCAGTACTTC. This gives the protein CASRSTGTAIYEQYF. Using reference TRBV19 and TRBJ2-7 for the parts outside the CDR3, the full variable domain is DGGITQSPKYLFRKEGQNVTLSCEQNLNHDAMYWYRQDPGQGLRLIYYSQIVNDFQKGDIAEGYSVSREKKESFPLTVTSAQKNPTAFYLCASRSTGTAIYEQYFGPGTRLTVT.

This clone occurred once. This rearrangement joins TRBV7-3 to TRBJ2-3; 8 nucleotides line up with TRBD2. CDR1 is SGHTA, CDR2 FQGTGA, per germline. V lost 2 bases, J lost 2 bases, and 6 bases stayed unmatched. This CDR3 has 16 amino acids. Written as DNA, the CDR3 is TGTGCCAGCAGCTTATCTAGACTAGCGTACACAGATACGCAGTATTTT. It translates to CASSLSRLAYTDTQYF.

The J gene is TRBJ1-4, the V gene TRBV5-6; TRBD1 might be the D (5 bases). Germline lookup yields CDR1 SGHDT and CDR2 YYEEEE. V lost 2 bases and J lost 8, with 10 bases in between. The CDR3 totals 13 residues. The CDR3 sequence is CASSFGGSEKLFF. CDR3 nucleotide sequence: TGTGCCAGCAGCTTCGGGGGAAGCGAAAAACTGTTTTTT. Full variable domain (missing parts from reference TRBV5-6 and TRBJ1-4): DAGVTQSPTHLIKTRGQQVTLRCSPKSGHDTVSWYQQALGQGPQFIFQYYEEEERQRGNFPDRFSGHQFPNYSSELNVNALLLGDSALYLCASSFGGSEKLFFGSGTQLSVL.

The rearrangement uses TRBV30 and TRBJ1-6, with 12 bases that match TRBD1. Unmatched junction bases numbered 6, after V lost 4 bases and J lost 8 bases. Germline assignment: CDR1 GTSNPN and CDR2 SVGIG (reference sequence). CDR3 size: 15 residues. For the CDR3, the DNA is TGTGCCTGGACTGAGGGACAGGGGGCGTATTCACCCCTCCACTTT. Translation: CAWTEGQGAYSPLHF. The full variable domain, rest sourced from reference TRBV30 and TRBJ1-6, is SQTIHQWPATLVQPVGSPLSLECTVEGTSNPNLYWYRQAAGRGLQLLFYSVGIGQISSEVPQNLSASRPQDRQFILSSKKLLLSDSGFYLCAWTEGQGAYSPLHFGNGTRLTVT.

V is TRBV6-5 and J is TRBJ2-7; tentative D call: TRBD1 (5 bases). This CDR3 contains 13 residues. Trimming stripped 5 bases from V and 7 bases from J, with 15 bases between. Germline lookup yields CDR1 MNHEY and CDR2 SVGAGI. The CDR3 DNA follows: TGTGCCAGCAGTCGTGGGGCGTACTGGGAGCAGTACTTC. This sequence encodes CASSRGAYWEQYF.

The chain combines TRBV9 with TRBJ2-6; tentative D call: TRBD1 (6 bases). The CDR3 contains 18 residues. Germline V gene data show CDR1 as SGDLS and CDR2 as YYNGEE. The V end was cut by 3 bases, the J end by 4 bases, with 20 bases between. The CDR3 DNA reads TGTGCCAGCAGCGCGAGCAGCGAGCGCGGACAGGGGGCCAACGTCCTGACTTTC. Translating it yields CASSASSERGQGANVLTF.

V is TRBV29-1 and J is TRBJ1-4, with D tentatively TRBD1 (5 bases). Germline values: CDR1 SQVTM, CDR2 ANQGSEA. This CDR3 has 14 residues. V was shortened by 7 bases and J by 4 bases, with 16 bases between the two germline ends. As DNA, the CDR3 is TGCAGCGCAAATCTCGACAGTGTTAATGAAAAACTGTTTTTT. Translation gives CSANLDSVNEKLFF.

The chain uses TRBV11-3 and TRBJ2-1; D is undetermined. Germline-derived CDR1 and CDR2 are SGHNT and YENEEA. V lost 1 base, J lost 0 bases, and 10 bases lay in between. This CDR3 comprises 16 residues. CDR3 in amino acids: CASSLGGSTSYNEQFF. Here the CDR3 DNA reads TGTGCCAGCAGCTTAGGTGGTAGTACCTCCTACAATGAGCAGTTCTTC.

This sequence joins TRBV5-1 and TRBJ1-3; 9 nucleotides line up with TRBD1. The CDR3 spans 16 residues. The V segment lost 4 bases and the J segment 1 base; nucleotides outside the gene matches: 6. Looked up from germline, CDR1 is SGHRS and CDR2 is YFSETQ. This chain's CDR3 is CASSLTGGFSGNTIYF. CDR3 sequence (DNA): TGCGCCAGCAGCCTAACAGGGGGCTTTTCTGGAAACACCATATATTTT.

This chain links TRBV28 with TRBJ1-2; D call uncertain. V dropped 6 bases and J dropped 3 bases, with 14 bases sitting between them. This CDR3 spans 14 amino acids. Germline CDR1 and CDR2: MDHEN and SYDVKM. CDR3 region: CASSTYASDYGYTF. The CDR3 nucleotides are TGTGCCAGCAGCACCTACGCCTCCGACTATGGCTACACCTTC.

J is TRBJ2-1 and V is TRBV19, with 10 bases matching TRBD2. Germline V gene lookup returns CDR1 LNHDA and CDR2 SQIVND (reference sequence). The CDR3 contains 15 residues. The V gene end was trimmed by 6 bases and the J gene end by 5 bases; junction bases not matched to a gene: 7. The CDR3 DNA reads TGTGCCAGTAGGAAGAGCGGGGGGGCCCACAATGAGCAGTTCTTC. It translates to CASRKSGGAHNEQFF.

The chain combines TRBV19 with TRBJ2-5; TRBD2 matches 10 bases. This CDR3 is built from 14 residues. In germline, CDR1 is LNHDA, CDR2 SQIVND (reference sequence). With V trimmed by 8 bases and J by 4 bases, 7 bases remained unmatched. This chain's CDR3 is CASRLAGGGETQYF. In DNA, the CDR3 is TGTGCCAGTCGCTTAGCGGGAGGCGGAGAGACCCAGTACTTC.

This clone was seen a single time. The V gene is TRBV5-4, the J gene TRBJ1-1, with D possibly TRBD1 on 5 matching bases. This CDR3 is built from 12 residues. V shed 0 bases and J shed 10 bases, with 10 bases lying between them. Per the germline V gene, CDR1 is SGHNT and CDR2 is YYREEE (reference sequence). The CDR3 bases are TGTGCCAGCAGCTTGGTCGGCGGGGGAGCTTTCTTT. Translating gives CASSLVGGGAFF.

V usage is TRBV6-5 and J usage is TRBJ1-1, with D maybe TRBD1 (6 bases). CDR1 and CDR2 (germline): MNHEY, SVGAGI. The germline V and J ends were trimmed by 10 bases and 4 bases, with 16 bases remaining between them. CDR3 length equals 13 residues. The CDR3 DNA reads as TGTGCCACCCTAGGGGGGGTGGTCACTGAAGCTTTCTTT. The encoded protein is CATLGGVVTEAFF.

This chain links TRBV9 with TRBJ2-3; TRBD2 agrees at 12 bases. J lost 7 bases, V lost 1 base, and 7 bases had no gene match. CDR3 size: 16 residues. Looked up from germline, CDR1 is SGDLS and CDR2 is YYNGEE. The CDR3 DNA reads TGTGCCAGCAGCGTAAGTTGGGGGACTAGCGGGCATACGCAGTATTTT. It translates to CASSVSWGTSGHTQYF.

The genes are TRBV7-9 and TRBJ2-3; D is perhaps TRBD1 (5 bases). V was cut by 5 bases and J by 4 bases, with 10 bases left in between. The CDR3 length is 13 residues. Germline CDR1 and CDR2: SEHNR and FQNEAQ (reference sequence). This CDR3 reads CASSPQGADTQYF. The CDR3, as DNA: TGTGCCAGCAGCCCCCAGGGCGCAGATACGCAGTATTTT.

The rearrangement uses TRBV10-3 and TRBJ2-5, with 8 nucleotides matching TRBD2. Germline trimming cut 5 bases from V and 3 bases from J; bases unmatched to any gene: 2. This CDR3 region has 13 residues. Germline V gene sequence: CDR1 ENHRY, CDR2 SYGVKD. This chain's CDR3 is CAISFSGEETQYF. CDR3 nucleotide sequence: TGTGCCATCAGTTTTAGCGGGGAAGAGACCCAGTACTTC.

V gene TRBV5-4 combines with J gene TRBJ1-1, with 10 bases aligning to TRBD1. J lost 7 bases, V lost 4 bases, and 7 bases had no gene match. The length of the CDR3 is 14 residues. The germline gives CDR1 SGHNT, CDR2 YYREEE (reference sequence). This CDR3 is CASSIDRGRFEAFF. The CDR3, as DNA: TGTGCCAGCAGCATCGACAGGGGGCGATTTGAAGCTTTCTTT. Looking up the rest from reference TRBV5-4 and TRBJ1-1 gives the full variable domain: ETGVTQSPTHLIKTRGQQVTLRCSSQSGHNTVSWYQQALGQGPQFIFQYYREEENGRGNFPPRFSGLQFPNYSSELNVNALELDDSALYLCASSIDRGRFEAFFGQGTRLTVV.

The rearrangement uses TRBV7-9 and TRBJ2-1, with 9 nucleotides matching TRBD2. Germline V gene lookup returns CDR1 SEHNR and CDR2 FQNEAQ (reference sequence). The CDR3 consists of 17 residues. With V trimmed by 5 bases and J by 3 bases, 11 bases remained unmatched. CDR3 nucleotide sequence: TGTGCCAGCAGCCAGCGGACCCTAGCGGGAATCTACAATGAGCAGTTCTTC. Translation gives CASSQRTLAGIYNEQFF.

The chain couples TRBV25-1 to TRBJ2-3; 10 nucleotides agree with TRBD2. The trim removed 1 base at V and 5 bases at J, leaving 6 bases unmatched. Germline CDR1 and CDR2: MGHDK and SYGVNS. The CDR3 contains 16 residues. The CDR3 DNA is TGTGCCAGCAGTGAATTCCGAGCTAGCGGGAGAGATACGCAGTATTTT. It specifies CASSEFRASGRDTQYF. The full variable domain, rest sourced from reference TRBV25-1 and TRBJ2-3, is EADIYQTPRYLVIGTGKKITLECSQTMGHDKMYWYQQDPGMELHLIHYSYGVNSTEKGDLSSESTVSRIRTEHFPLTLESARPSHTSQYLCASSEFRASGRDTQYFGPGTRLTVL.

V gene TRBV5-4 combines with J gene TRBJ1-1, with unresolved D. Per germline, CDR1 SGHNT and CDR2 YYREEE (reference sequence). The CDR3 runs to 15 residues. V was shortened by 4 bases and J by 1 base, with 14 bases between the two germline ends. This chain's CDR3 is CASSRVGEKNTEAFF. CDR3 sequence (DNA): TGTGCCAGCAGCCGGGTCGGTGAGAAGAACACTGAAGCTTTCTTT.

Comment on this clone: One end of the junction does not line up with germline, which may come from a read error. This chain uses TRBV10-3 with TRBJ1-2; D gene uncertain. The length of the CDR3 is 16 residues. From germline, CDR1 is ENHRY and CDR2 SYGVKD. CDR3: CATSAGGSLRLGGYTF. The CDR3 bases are TGTGCCACCAGTGCCGGCGGGAGCCTCCGATTAGGGGGCTACACCTTC.

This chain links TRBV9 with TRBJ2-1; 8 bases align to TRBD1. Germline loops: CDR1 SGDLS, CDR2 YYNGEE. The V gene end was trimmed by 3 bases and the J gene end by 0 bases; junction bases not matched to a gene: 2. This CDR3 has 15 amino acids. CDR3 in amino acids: CASSAGGSSYNEQFF. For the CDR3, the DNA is TGTGCCAGCAGCGCAGGGGGCAGCTCCTACAATGAGCAGTTCTTC.

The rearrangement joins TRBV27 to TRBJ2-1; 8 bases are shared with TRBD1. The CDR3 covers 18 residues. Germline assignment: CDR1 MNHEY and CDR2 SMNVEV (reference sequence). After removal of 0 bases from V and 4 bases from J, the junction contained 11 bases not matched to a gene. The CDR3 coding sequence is TGTGCCAGCAGTTTATCGGCCGACAGGGGCTATCGGTACAATGAGCAGTTCTTC. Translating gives CASSLSADRGYRYNEQFF.

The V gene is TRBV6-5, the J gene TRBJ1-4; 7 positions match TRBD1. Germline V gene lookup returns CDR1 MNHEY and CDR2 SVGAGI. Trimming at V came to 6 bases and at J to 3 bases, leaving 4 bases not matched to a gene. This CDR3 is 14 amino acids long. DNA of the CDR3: TGTGCCAGCAGCCTCCAGGGGGCTAATGAAAAACTGTTTTTT. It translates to CASSLQGANEKLFF.

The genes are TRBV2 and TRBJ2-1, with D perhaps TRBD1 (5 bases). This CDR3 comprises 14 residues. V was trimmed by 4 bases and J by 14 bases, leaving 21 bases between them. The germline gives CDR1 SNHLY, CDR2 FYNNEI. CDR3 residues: CASSGSRQGSLEFF. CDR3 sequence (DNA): TGTGCCAGCAGTGGCTCCCGTCAGGGCTCTTTGGAGTTCTTC.

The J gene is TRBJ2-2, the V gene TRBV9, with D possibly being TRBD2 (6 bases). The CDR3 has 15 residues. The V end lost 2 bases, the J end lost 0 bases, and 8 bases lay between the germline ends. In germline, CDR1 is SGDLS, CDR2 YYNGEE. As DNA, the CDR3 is TGTGCCAGCAGCGTGGGGACTCCGAACACCGGGGAGCTGTTTTTT. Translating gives CASSVGTPNTGELFF. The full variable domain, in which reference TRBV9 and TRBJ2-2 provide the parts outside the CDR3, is DSGVTQTPKHLITATGQRVTLRCSPRSGDLSVYWYQQSLDQGLQFLIQYYNGEERAKGNILERFSAQQFPDLHSELNLSSLELGDSALYFCASSVGTPNTGELFFGEGSRLTVL.

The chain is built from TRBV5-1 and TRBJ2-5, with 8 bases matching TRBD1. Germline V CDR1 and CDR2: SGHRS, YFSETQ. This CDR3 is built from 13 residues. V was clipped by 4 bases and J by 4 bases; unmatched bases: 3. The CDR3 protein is CASSLGQGETQYF. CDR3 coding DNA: TGCGCCAGCAGCCTAGGACAGGGAGAGACCCAGTACTTC.

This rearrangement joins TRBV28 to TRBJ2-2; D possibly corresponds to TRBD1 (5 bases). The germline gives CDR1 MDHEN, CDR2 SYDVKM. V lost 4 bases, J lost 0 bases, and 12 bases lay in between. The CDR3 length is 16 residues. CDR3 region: CASSSSGKPNTGELFF. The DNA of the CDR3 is TGTGCCAGCAGTTCGTCAGGGAAGCCGAACACCGGGGAGCTGTTTTTT.